The rows below give T cell receptor beta chains drawn from one sample of a study of blood T cell repertoires in COVID-19. The data were produced by immunoSEQ multiplex PCR, yet TCRdb's version contains in-frame clones alone and is incomplete. The table shows under 250,000 clones, with roughly 85% occurring only once. Input material: peripheral blood. These receptors were collected from a man aged 18 to 35 with active or convalescent COVID-19. The CDR3 runs from the conserved cysteine through the conserved F or W. Fields, in order: V gene, CDR3 length, clone size, J gene, D gene, CDR3 DNA, CDR3 protein. The D gene is left open where the match is weak. Clone size is stated in some rows and not others, as once, few, many or a class when expanded.

>TRBV28|14|-|TRBJ1-5|-
TGTGCCAGCAGTTCCAGGGTGCGCAATCAGCCCCAGCATTTT
CASSSRVRNQPQHF
>TRBV30|15|-|TRBJ1-5|-
TGTGCCTGGAGTGGGGTGGGGGGATCCAATCAGCCCCAGCATTTT
CAWSGVGGSNQPQHF
>TRBV28|14|-|TRBJ1-4|-
TGTGCCAGCAACTCTCAGTGGGGGGGTGAAAAACTGTTTTTT
CASNSQWGGEKLFF
>TRBV30|17|-|TRBJ2-7|-
TGTGCCTGGAGTGTACGATTTTGGGGGCAGAGCTCCTACGAGCAGTACTTC
CAWSVRFWGQSSYEQYF
>TRBV19|12|-|TRBJ1-2|-
TGTGCCAGTAGTAGGGACATGTGGAGCTACACCTTC
CASSRDMWSYTF
>TRBV5-1|18|-|TRBJ2-1|TRBD2
TGCGCCAGTCAAGGCAGCGGGAGGTTGGGGAGCTCCTACAATGAGCAGTTCTTC
CASQGSGRLGSSYNEQFF
>TRBV30|13|-|TRBJ1-1|TRBD1
TGTGCCTGTCCCGGGACAGGGAACACTGAAGCTTTCTTT
CACPGTGNTEAFF
>TRBV18|14|-|TRBJ2-6|-
TGTGCCAGCTCCCGTGAGGTTGGGGCCAACGTCCTGACTTTC
CASSREVGANVLTF
>TRBV15|16|-|TRBJ2-7|-
TGTGCCACCAGCAGAGACCTCCAGACTACGACCTACGAGCAGTACTTC
CATSRDLQTTTYEQYF
>TRBV6-5|11|-|TRBJ2-7|TRBD2
TGTGCCACCGGGCGGGGGGACGAGCAGTACTTC
CATGRGDEQYF
>TRBV28|15|-|TRBJ1-5|-
TGTGCCAGCAGTTTAGGTGGACATAGCAATCAGCCCCAGCATTTT
CASSLGGHSNQPQHF
>TRBV9|13|-|TRBJ1-2|-
TGTGCCAGCAGCGTAGATCTGAACTATGGCTACACCTTC
CASSVDLNYGYTF
>TRBV19|14|few|TRBJ1-6|-
TGTGCCAGTAGTATACAGACATATAATTCACCCCTCCACTTT
CASSIQTYNSPLHF
>TRBV28|14|-|TRBJ1-4|-
TGTGCCAGCAGCCTTGGACAGTTAAATGAAAAACTGTTTTTT
CASSLGQLNEKLFF
>TRBV7-8|13|-|TRBJ2-1|-
TGTGCCAGCAGCTTGGGGACTTACAATGAGCAGTTCTTC
CASSLGTYNEQFF
>TRBV7-2|15|-|TRBJ1-2|TRBD1
TGTGCCAGCAGCTTAGGGCAGGGGGGTCACTATGGCTACACCTTC
CASSLGQGGHYGYTF
>TRBV18|15|-|TRBJ1-4|TRBD1
TGTGCCAGCTCACAATCGACAGGGCCGGGCGAAAAACTGTTTTTT
CASSQSTGPGEKLFF
>TRBV27|14|few|TRBJ1-1|TRBD1
TGTGCCAGCACAAAGGGACAGGCGGTCACTGAAGCTTTCTTT
CASTKGQAVTEAFF
>TRBV25-1|11|-|TRBJ1-2|-
TGTGCCAGCAGGGACTTGGGTGGCTACACCTTC
CASRDLGGYTF
>TRBV2|14|-|TRBJ2-3|-
TGTGCCAGCACTAGCGCCATGAGCACAGATACGCAGTATTTT
CASTSAMSTDTQYF
>TRBV6-2/TRBV6-3|14|once|TRBJ2-7|-
TGTGCCAGCAGCAACGGGAGAATCCCCTACGAGCAGTACTTC
CASSNGRIPYEQYF
>TRBV18|15|-|TRBJ1-5|-
TGTGCCAGCTCACCATTGGGGGGGGCGGATCAGCCCCAGCATTTT
CASSPLGGADQPQHF
>TRBV2|14|-|TRBJ1-2|TRBD1
TGTGCCAGCAGTGAGAGGGGACAGGGTAGCGGCTACACCTTC
CASSERGQGSGYTF
>TRBV5-8|14|-|TRBJ2-7|TRBD1
TGTGCCAGCAATCGTAAGGGGGCAGGCTACGAGCAGTACTTC
CASNRKGAGYEQYF
>TRBV19|14|-|TRBJ1-4|-
TGTGCCAGTAGTATTGGCCCGACTAATGAAAAACTGTTTTTT
CASSIGPTNEKLFF
>TRBV6-2/TRBV6-3|14|-|TRBJ1-1|-
TGTGCCAGCAGTCCCGGAGGGGGGGCGATTAAAGCTTTCTTT
CASSPGGGAIKAFF
>TRBV19|17|-|TRBJ2-1|TRBD2
TGTGCCAGTAGTTGGACTAGCGGGAGAAGCTCCTACAATGAGCAGTTCTTC
CASSWTSGRSSYNEQFF
>TRBV23-1|15|-|TRBJ2-7|TRBD1
TGCGCCAGCAGTCAATCCGAGACAGGGGTCTACGAGCAGTACTTC
CASSQSETGVYEQYF
>TRBV5-1|14|-|TRBJ1-2|-
TGCGCCAGCAGCTTGTTTACAGGCATCGATGGCTACACCTTC
CASSLFTGIDGYTF
>TRBV9|14|-|TRBJ1-5|-
TGTGCCAGCAGCGCGGCGGTTTCGGGTCAGCCCCAGCATTTT
CASSAAVSGQPQHF
>TRBV7-7|16|-|TRBJ2-1|TRBD2
TGTGCCAGCAGCCCCCCGGGACTAGCTCAAATCAATGAGCAGTTCTTC
CASSPPGLAQINEQFF
>TRBV19|19|-|TRBJ2-6|TRBD1
TGTGCCAGTAGTATATACGGGACAGCCATTTCCTCTGGGGCCAACGTCCTGACTTTC
CASSIYGTAISSGANVLTF
>TRBV7-9|15|-|TRBJ1-1|-
TGTGCCAGCACCCTCGAAGGAGCCTCGAACACTGAAGCTTTCTTT
CASTLEGASNTEAFF
>TRBV28|12|-|TRBJ1-2|TRBD1
TGTGCCAGCAGTCTTGGACAGGATGGCTACACCTTC
CASSLGQDGYTF
>TRBV5-4|15|-|TRBJ2-1|-
TGTGCCAGCAGCTTTCATCCTGGGTCGCGGGATGAGCAGTTCTTC
CASSFHPGSRDEQFF
>TRBV19|12|-|TRBJ2-1|TRBD2
TGTGCCAGTAGTATCGGAGCGGGAGTTCCGTTCTTC
CASSIGAGVPFF
>TRBV28|14|-|TRBJ1-3|TRBD1
TGTGCCAGCATTCCACAGGGGACTGGAAACACCATATATTTT
CASIPQGTGNTIYF
>TRBV9|15|-|TRBJ1-4|TRBD1
TGTGCCAGCAGCGTCGGACAGGCCCCAAATGAAAAACTGTTTTTT
CASSVGQAPNEKLFF
>TRBV9|15|once|TRBJ2-7|-
TGTGCCAGCAGCCCCCGGGAGGGGGCCGCCTACGAGCAGTACTTC
CASSPREGAAYEQYF
>TRBV15|16|-|TRBJ2-2|-
TGTGCCACCAGCAGTGAAGGGAGGTCCAACACCGGGGAGCTGTTTTTT
CATSSEGRSNTGELFF
>TRBV7-3|15|-|TRBJ1-1|TRBD1
TGTGCCAGCAGCCCCCAAGGACAGGGAAAGACTGAAGCTTTCTTT
CASSPQGQGKTEAFF
>TRBV7-3|16|-|TRBJ1-4|TRBD1
TGTGCCAGCAGCTTAATGGACAGGGGAACTAATGAAAAACTGTTTTTT
CASSLMDRGTNEKLFF
>TRBV10-3|13|-|TRBJ1-5|-
TGTGCCATCAGTGACGGGGAGGATCAGCCCCAGCATTTT
CAISDGEDQPQHF
>TRBV11-2|15|-|TRBJ2-5|TRBD2
TGTGCCAGCAGCCCCTCACGGGGGGGCGAAGAGACCCAGTACTTC
CASSPSRGGEETQYF
>TRBV5-4|12|-|TRBJ1-2|TRBD1
TGTGCCAGCAGCTTCACAGGGGACGGCTACACCTTC
CASSFTGDGYTF
>TRBV6-5|15|-|TRBJ2-3|-
TGTGCCAGCAGTTATTCCCCCTTTAGCACAGATACGCAGTATTTT
CASSYSPFSTDTQYF
>TRBV14|15|few|TRBJ1-2|-
TGTGCCAGCAGTCAAGTCCACAGCCAAAACTATGGCTACACCTTC
CASSQVHSQNYGYTF
>TRBV5-1|15|-|TRBJ2-7|TRBD1
TGCGCCAGCAGCTTCACGGGACAGGGGGTTTCCGAGCAGTACTTC
CASSFTGQGVSEQYF
>TRBV13|13|-|TRBJ2-2|-
TGTGCCAGCAGCCTACGGTATATCGGGGAGCTGTTTTTT
CASSLRYIGELFF
>TRBV5-4|18|-|TRBJ2-7|TRBD2
TGTGCCAGCAGCGTGGGACTAGCGGGAGGGCTCCTCTCCTACGAGCAGTACTTC
CASSVGLAGGLLSYEQYF